The entry below describes one T cell receptor (beta chain). Its antigen is still unknown. The CDR3 extends 3 residues past the end of the read, so its final part is completed from the germline J gene. CDR3 length equals 13 residues. Germline V gives CDR1 DFQATT, CDR2 SNEGSKA (reference sequence). Clones were sequenced by immunoSEQ multiplex PCR, and TCRdb holds only the in-frame ones, with some missing. The specimen's table records around 30,000 clones. The entry originates in a study of T cells in women clearing cervical HPV infection. The wider study: Control women cleared a single incident HPV16 infection within 12 months.

Findings and caveats of the study: Repertoire richness, not evenness, was significantly elevated in CIN3+ cases versus controls.

The receptor was isolated from a woman aged 18 to 69 with a cervical HPV16 infection that either progressed to CIN3+ or cleared (not recorded which). Sequencing was done on a sample of blood buffy coat. The chain joins TRBV20-1 to TRBJ1-2; no firm D call. CDR3 bases read: TGCAGTGCACGAAGGACTAGCGGGAGGGTT. Residues: CSARRTSGRV. The entire CDR3 reads CSARRTSGRVYTF.